These 13 T cell receptor beta chains were all obtained from the same sample, sequenced in a study of blood T cell repertoires in COVID-19. The table came from immunoSEQ multiplex PCR; TCRdb's copy has only in-frame clones and leaves some out. In the table there are about 69,000 clones, 79% of which are singletons. The sample consisted of peripheral blood. These receptors came from a man aged 55 to 70 with acute or convalescent COVID-19.

There are a few counts of this clone. This chain links TRBV27 with TRBJ1-2, with D unresolved. The germline CDR1 and CDR2 sequences are MNHEY and SMNVEV (reference sequence). The CDR3 consists of 15 residues. The germline V and J ends were trimmed by 0 bases and 2 bases, with 10 bases remaining between them. Here the CDR3 reads CASSLSGRVNYGYTF. The CDR3 coding sequence is TGTGCCAGCAGTTTATCGGGCAGAGTCAACTATGGCTACACCTTC.

This clone has just a few counts. V gene TRBV9 combines with J gene TRBJ1-1; D perhaps matches TRBD1 (6 bases). Looked up from germline, CDR1 is SGDLS and CDR2 is YYNGEE. The CDR3 loop spans 14 amino acids. V was shortened by 4 bases and J by 3 bases, with 13 bases between the two germline ends. CDR3 sequence reads: CASSLQGIDTEAFF. Written as DNA, the CDR3 is TGTGCCAGCAGCTTACAGGGAATAGACACTGAAGCTTTCTTT.

The J gene is TRBJ1-3, the V gene TRBV5-4; D possibly corresponds to TRBD1 (5 bases). The CDR3 runs to 15 residues. Trimming pared 0 bases from V and 2 bases from J, leaving 9 bases between. CDR1 SGHNT and CDR2 YYREEE come from the germline V gene (reference sequence). The CDR3 DNA reads TGTGCCAGCAGCTTGGCCGGGGGAGCTGGAAACACCATATATTTT. Protein sequence: CASSLAGGAGNTIYF.

This chain links TRBV15 with TRBJ1-4, with TRBD1 identical over 7 bases. The CDR3 loop spans 18 amino acids. Germline CDR1 is LNHNV and CDR2 is YYDKDF (reference sequence). V was clipped by 2 bases and J by 6 bases; unmatched bases: 15. The chain's CDR3 is CATSRSRQGVPEDEKLFF. CDR3 DNA: TGTGCCACCAGCAGATCCCGACAGGGAGTCCCCGAAGATGAAAAACTGTTTTTT.

The CDR3 spells CASSSPFQGVGELFF. For the CDR3, the DNA is TGTGCCAGCAGCTCGCCCTTTCAGGGCGTCGGGGAGCTGTTTTTT. This chain connects TRBV7-2 to TRBJ2-2; D is perhaps TRBD1 (5 bases). Looked up from germline, CDR1 is SGHTA and CDR2 is FQGNSA. Trimming left V 4 bases short and J 7 bases short, with 16 bases between. This CDR3 contains 15 residues.

This chain uses TRBV4-3 with TRBJ2-1; 8 nucleotides match TRBD1. Germline CDR1 LGHNA, CDR2 YSLEER. This CDR3 is 15 amino acids long. V dropped 1 base and J dropped 3; count of bases not matched to a gene: 2. CDR3 sequence: CASSQGTGLYNEQFF. DNA of the CDR3: TGCGCCAGCAGCCAAGGGACAGGGCTCTACAATGAGCAGTTCTTC.

The chain recombines TRBV10-3 with TRBJ1-2, with D unclear. The CDR3 is 12 residues long. Trimming pared 5 bases from V and 7 bases from J, leaving 11 bases between. Germline V gene sequence: CDR1 ENHRY, CDR2 SYGVKD. CDR3 loop: CAISPGPSGYTF. The CDR3 DNA reads as TGTGCCATCAGTCCAGGTCCCTCTGGCTACACCTTC.

The chain employs TRBV7-9 and TRBJ2-2; D call uncertain. The CDR3 extends over 12 amino acids. Trimming shortened V by 8 bases and J by 6 bases, and 10 bases separated the two germline ends. Germline V gene sequence: CDR1 SEHNR, CDR2 FQNEAQ (reference sequence). The CDR3 DNA reads as TGTGCCAGCTGGTCTAGGCCCGGGGAGCTGTTTTTT. Translating it yields CASWSRPGELFF.

This clone has just a few counts. V is TRBV20-1 and J is TRBJ2-5; the D is unclear. Germline V lookup: CDR1 DFQATT, CDR2 SNEGSKA (reference sequence). V was clipped by 3 bases and J by 4 bases, with 15 bases between them. This CDR3 has 14 amino acids. CDR3 bases: TGCAGTGCTAGTCACCCTTTGACGGGAGAGACCCAGTACTTC. Translation gives CSASHPLTGETQYF.

The J gene is TRBJ2-3, the V gene TRBV6-2 or TRBV6-3; 8 nucleotides align to TRBD1. CDR1 is MNHEY and CDR2 is SVGEGT in the germline V gene. Trimming at V came to 6 bases and at J to 2 bases, leaving 4 bases not matched to a gene. CDR3 length equals 14 residues. CDR3 in DNA: TGTGCCAGCAGCGACAGGGGTGACACAGATACGCAGTATTTT. Its protein is CASSDRGDTDTQYF.

The rearrangement uses TRBV11-2 and TRBJ2-1, with 10 nucleotides matching TRBD1. The V and J ends lost 2 bases and 7 bases, in that order; junction bases with no gene match: 8. CDR1 is SGHAT, CDR2 FQNNGV, per germline. The CDR3 contains 16 residues. The DNA of the CDR3 is TGTGCCAGCAGCTTACGGGACAGGGGATCGTGGAATGAGCAGTTCTTC. This codes for CASSLRDRGSWNEQFF.

The table lists this clone with a few counts. The V gene is TRBV6-2 or TRBV6-3, the J gene TRBJ1-1; D may be TRBD1 (6 bases). V lost 5 bases and J lost 4, with 14 bases in between. The CDR3 totals 14 residues. The germline V gene encodes CDR1 MNHEY and CDR2 SVGEGT. The CDR3 sequence: CASSLQGIITEAFF. Written as DNA, the CDR3 is TGTGCCAGCAGTCTCCAGGGGATCATCACTGAAGCTTTCTTT.

The J gene is TRBJ1-6, the V gene TRBV6-2 or TRBV6-3, with D unclear. V shed 2 bases and J shed 9 bases, with 14 bases lying between them. The CDR3 loop spans 15 amino acids. Germline-derived CDR1 and CDR2 are MNHEY and SVGEGT. The CDR3 DNA follows: TGTGCCAGCAGTTACGGGCAGTGGGTTGTTTCACCCCTCCACTTT. The encoded protein is CASSYGQWVVSPLHF.